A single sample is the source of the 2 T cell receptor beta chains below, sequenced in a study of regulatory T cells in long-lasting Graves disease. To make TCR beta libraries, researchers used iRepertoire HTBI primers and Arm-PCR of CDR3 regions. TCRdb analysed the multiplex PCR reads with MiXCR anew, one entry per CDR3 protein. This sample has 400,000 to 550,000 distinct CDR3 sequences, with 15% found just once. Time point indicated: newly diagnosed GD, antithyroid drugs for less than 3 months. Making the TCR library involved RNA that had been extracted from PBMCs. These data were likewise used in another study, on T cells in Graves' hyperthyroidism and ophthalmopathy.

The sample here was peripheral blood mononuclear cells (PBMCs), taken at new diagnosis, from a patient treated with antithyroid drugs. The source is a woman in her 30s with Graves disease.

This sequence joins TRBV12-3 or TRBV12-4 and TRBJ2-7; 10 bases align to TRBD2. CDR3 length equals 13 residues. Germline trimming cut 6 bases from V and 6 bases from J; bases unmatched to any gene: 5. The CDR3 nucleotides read TGTGCCAGCAGACGTAGCGGGAGGATCGAGCAGTACTTC. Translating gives CASRRSGRIEQYF.

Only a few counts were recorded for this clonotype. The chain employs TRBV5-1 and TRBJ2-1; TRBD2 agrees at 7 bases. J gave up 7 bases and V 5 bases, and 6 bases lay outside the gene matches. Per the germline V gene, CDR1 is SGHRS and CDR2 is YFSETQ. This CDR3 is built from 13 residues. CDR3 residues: CASRAGEANEQFF. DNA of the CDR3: TGCGCCAGCAGGGCGGGAGAGGCTAATGAGCAGTTCTTC.